This T cell receptor beta chain was sequenced for a study of cytomegalovirus exposure and HLA in healthy donors. The ends were cut back, 4 bases at V and 4 bases at J, with 17 bases in the middle. The CDR3 totals 15 residues. Germline V CDR1 and CDR2: SGDLS, YYNGEE. PCR amplification relied on 60 Vbeta primers (plus 13 Jbeta primers). Methods used by the authors: Among the unique TCR beta chains that a later analysis counted, about 85 million in all, about 11 million were shared. Clones were sequenced by immunoSEQ multiplex PCR, and TCRdb holds only the in-frame ones, with some missing. That table is the source of V, J and clone size, and D and trimming were worked out from the DNA. The sample lists 110,000 to 150,000 clones, 70% to 80% occurring once.

Sequencing was performed on PBMCs. This chain uses TRBV9 with TRBJ1-1, with D unresolved. This sequence was found in an older woman in good health and CMV-seropositive. The CDR3 here is CASSPVAGLSTEAFF. The DNA of the CDR3 is TGTGCCAGCAGCCCTGTCGCGGGTTTGAGCACTGAAGCTTTCTTT.